The next 28 T cell receptor beta chains were all read from a single sample in a study of blood T cell repertoires in COVID-19. Only in-frame clones appear in the TCRdb table, and some are missing; sequencing was by immunoSEQ multiplex PCR. Here the sample spans 150,000 to 200,000 clones, approximately 91% being singletons. The sequenced sample consisted of peripheral blood. These receptors were collected from a man aged 18 to 29 with COVID-19, enrolled during active disease.

The rearrangement links TRBV27 to TRBJ2-2, with 12 positions matching TRBD2. This CDR3 has 16 residues. The V gene end was trimmed by 7 bases and the J gene end by 7 bases; junction bases not matched to a gene: 10. The germline gives CDR1 MNHEY, CDR2 SMNVEV (reference sequence). The CDR3 coding sequence is TGTGCCAGCACCCGGACTAGCGGGACCCCGGGCGGGGAGCTGTTTTTT. As protein: CASTRTSGTPGGELFF.

The V call is TRBV7-9, the J call TRBJ1-4; 8 positions match TRBD1. CDR1 and CDR2 (germline): SEHNR, FQNEAQ (reference sequence). The CDR3 is 15 residues long. The J segment lost 3 bases and the V segment lost 3 bases, leaving 3 bases of the junction unmatched. CDR3 in amino acids: CASSFQGASNEKLFF. In nucleotides, the CDR3 is TGTGCCAGCAGCTTTCAGGGGGCTTCTAATGAAAAACTGTTTTTT.

The chain is built from TRBV4-2 and TRBJ2-1; 7 bases map to TRBD2. CDR1 LGHNA and CDR2 YNFKEQ come from the germline V gene. This CDR3 region has 15 residues. The trim removed 0 bases at V and 6 bases at J, leaving 5 bases unmatched. CDR3 loop: CASSQDWGRANEQFF. The DNA of the CDR3 is TGTGCCAGCAGCCAAGATTGGGGGAGGGCCAATGAGCAGTTCTTC.

This chain connects TRBV24-1 to TRBJ2-1; 10 nucleotides line up with TRBD2. In germline, CDR1 is KGHDR, CDR2 SFDVKD. V was pared by 4 bases and J by 4 bases, with 6 bases of the junction left unmatched. CDR3 length: 16 residues. This chain's CDR3 is CATSDPGTSEYNEQFF. The CDR3 coding sequence is TGTGCCACCAGTGACCCCGGGACTAGCGAATACAATGAGCAGTTCTTC.

J is TRBJ2-4 and V is TRBV19, with a tentative D call TRBD2 (6 bases). Germline V gene lookup returns CDR1 LNHDA and CDR2 SQIVND (reference sequence). The CDR3 length is 16 residues. The V gene lost 1 base and the J gene lost 5 bases, with 15 bases spanning the gap. CDR3 bases: TGTGCCAGTAGTATAGTTCTGGGGACTTCGGAAAACATTCAGTACTTC. The encoded protein is CASSIVLGTSENIQYF.

J is TRBJ2-1 and V is TRBV7-2; TRBD1 agrees at 9 bases. Unmatched junction bases numbered 6, after V lost 5 bases and J lost 4 bases. The CDR3 covers 15 residues. Germline loops: CDR1 SGHTA, CDR2 FQGNSA. CDR3 sequence reads: CASSLLGTGYNEQFF. The CDR3 bases are TGTGCCAGCAGCCTCCTAGGGACAGGGTACAATGAGCAGTTCTTC.

The genes are TRBV18 and TRBJ2-7, with 7 bases fitting TRBD1. With 6 bases clipped from V and 2 bases from J, the junction kept 4 bases outside the gene matches. Germline-derived CDR1 and CDR2 are KGHSH and LQKENI. The CDR3 sequence is 13 residues long. The CDR3 DNA reads as TGTGCCAGCTCCCCCGGGACAGCCTACGAGCAGTACTTC. This codes for CASSPGTAYEQYF.

J is TRBJ1-2 and V is TRBV18, with 9 nucleotides matching TRBD1. Germline V gives CDR1 KGHSH, CDR2 LQKENI. The junction had 15 bases not matched to a gene; V was cut back by 2 bases and J by 8 bases. This CDR3 is 17 amino acids long. CDR3 DNA sequence: TGTGCCAGCTCACCATGGACAGGGGCAGTAAGAGAGAGGGGCTACACCTTC. It is translated as CASSPWTGAVRERGYTF. Looking up the rest from reference TRBV18 and TRBJ1-2 gives the full variable domain: NAGVMQNPRHLVRRRGQEARLRCSPMKGHSHVYWYRQLPEEGLKFMVYLQKENIIDESGMPKERFSAEFPKEGPSILRIQQVVRGDSAAYFCASSPWTGAVRERGYTFGSGTRLTVV.

The rearrangement uses TRBV6-5 and TRBJ2-7; 9 bases are a match to TRBD1. Trimming removed 6 bases from V and 5 bases from J; junction bases left unmatched: 8. The germline CDR1 and CDR2 sequences are MNHEY and SVGAGI. The CDR3 consists of 14 residues. CDR3 sequence: CASSLPGQGHEQYF. The CDR3 nucleotides read TGTGCCAGCAGCCTCCCGGGACAGGGCCACGAGCAGTACTTC.

The CDR3 DNA is TGTGCCAGCAGTTTGACAGTTGACTACGAGCAGTACTTC. Translating it yields CASSLTVDYEQYF. This chain uses TRBV6-6 with TRBJ2-7; TRBD1 might be the D (5 bases). With 4 bases removed from V and 3 bases from J, the gap between germline ends came to 10 bases. The CDR3 has 13 residues. Germline V gene sequence: CDR1 MNHNY, CDR2 SVGAGI (reference sequence).

This clone was recorded once. The V call is TRBV5-5, the J call TRBJ1-4; 10 bases map to TRBD1. CDR1 SGHKS and CDR2 YYEKEE come from the germline V gene (reference sequence). This CDR3 has 15 amino acids. Trimming cost V 4 bases and J 6 bases; bases outside gene matches: 6. The CDR3 loop is CASSPRDRGDEKLFF. DNA of the CDR3: TGTGCCAGCAGCCCCAGGGACAGGGGTGATGAAAAACTGTTTTTT.

The chain uses TRBV7-9 and TRBJ1-4; TRBD1 matches at 7 bases. This CDR3 contains 16 residues. Germline CDR1 is SEHNR and CDR2 is FQNEAQ (reference sequence). V lost 4 bases to trimming and J lost 2 bases; unmatched junction nucleotides: 7. The CDR3 nucleotides are TGTGCCAGCAGCTCACGGCAGACAGGGACTAATGAAAAACTGTTTTTT. Encoded protein: CASSSRQTGTNEKLFF. Filled out from reference TRBV7-9 and TRBJ1-4, the complete variable domain reads DTGVSQNPRHKITKRGQNVTFRCDPISEHNRLYWYRQTLGQGPEFLTYFQNEAQLEKSRLLSDRFSAERPKGSFSTLEIQRTEQGDSAMYLCASSSRQTGTNEKLFFGSGTQLSVL.

V is TRBV27 and J is TRBJ2-7, with D perhaps TRBD2 (5 bases). CDR3 size: 16 residues. Trimming removed 0 bases from V and 2 bases from J, with 14 bases in between. CDR1 is MNHEY and CDR2 is SMNVEV in the germline V gene (reference sequence). The DNA for the CDR3 is TGTGCCAGCAGTTTATCGATCGGGGTAGCGACCTACGAGCAGTACTTC. It translates to CASSLSIGVATYEQYF.

V and J are TRBV4-3 and TRBJ1-2; TRBD1 might be the D (6 bases). The germline V gene encodes CDR1 LGHNA and CDR2 YSLEER. V was pared by 0 bases and J by 6 bases, with 11 bases between. This CDR3 region has 14 residues. Written as DNA, the CDR3 is TGCGCCAGCAGCCAAGATTGGGGGCGAGATGGCTACACCTTC. This codes for CASSQDWGRDGYTF.

The chain recombines TRBV2 with TRBJ1-1; tentatively, D is TRBD1 (5 bases). This CDR3 contains 14 residues. Germline values: CDR1 SNHLY, CDR2 FYNNEI. V lost 4 bases and J lost 7, with 16 bases in between. This chain's CDR3 is CASSGPPGGGEAFF. The CDR3 DNA reads as TGTGCCAGCAGTGGACCACCCGGGGGGGGTGAAGCTTTCTTT.

At least ten counts were recorded for this clone. This chain links TRBV6-2 or TRBV6-3 with TRBJ2-3; D might be TRBD1 (5 bases). Trimming took 0 bases from V and 4 from J, leaving 8 bases between them. In germline, CDR1 is MNHEY, CDR2 SVGEGT. The CDR3 extends over 14 amino acids. In DNA form, the CDR3 reads TGTGCCAGCAGTTACTCGACAGATGCAGATACGCAGTATTTT. Amino acids: CASSYSTDADTQYF.

The J gene is TRBJ2-1, the V gene TRBV12-3 or TRBV12-4; 7 bases align to TRBD1. This CDR3 spans 13 amino acids. Losses at the gene ends were 0 bases for V and 12 bases for J; bases not matched to a gene: 5. The CDR3 sequence: CASSLAGQPVQFF. CDR3 in DNA: TGTGCCAGCAGTTTAGCGGGACAGCCCGTGCAGTTCTTC.

CDR3 coding DNA: TGTGCCAGTAGTACCTGGCCGAATCAGCCCCAGCATTTT. It translates to CASSTWPNQPQHF. This chain joins TRBV19 and TRBJ1-5; D unresolved. The CDR3 has 13 amino acids. V lost 4 bases and J lost 4, with 8 bases in between. Germline lookup yields CDR1 LNHDA and CDR2 SQIVND (reference sequence).

This chain uses TRBV7-9 with TRBJ2-7, with a tentative D call TRBD1 (6 bases). V shed 5 bases and J shed 2 bases, with 13 bases lying between them. The CDR3 covers 14 residues. The germline V gene encodes CDR1 SEHNR and CDR2 FQNEAQ (reference sequence). The CDR3: CASSPRTETYEQYF. CDR3 DNA: TGTGCCAGCAGCCCCCGGACAGAGACCTACGAGCAGTACTTC.

This chain connects TRBV5-6 to TRBJ2-3; D may be TRBD1 (5 bases). Trimming took 1 base from V and 0 from J, leaving 12 bases between them. Germline V gives CDR1 SGHDT, CDR2 YYEEEE. This CDR3 comprises 16 residues. This chain's CDR3 is CASSLTQDHSTDTQYF. In DNA form, the CDR3 reads TGTGCCAGCAGCTTGACACAGGACCATAGCACAGATACGCAGTATTTT.

This chain links TRBV6-5 with TRBJ2-7; D is perhaps TRBD1 (5 bases). This CDR3 is built from 14 residues. The germline CDR1 and CDR2 sequences are MNHEY and SVGAGI. V lost 5 bases and J 2 bases, leaving 13 bases between the germline ends. The CDR3: CASSTHRFPYEQYF. The CDR3 nucleotides read TGTGCCAGCAGTACTCACAGGTTCCCCTACGAGCAGTACTTC.

The chain couples TRBV4-1 to TRBJ2-1, with 10 nucleotides matching TRBD2. V lost 8 bases, J lost 7 bases, and 5 bases stayed unmatched. The CDR3 loop spans 13 amino acids. Per the germline V gene, CDR1 is MGHRA and CDR2 is YSYEKL. The CDR3 sequence: CASGTSAPNEQFF. The CDR3 DNA sequence: TGCGCCAGCGGGACTAGCGCGCCGAATGAGCAGTTCTTC.

The chain joins TRBV18 to TRBJ2-7; 12 bases line up with TRBD1. The CDR3 sequence is 15 residues long. Germline CDR1 and CDR2: KGHSH and LQKENI. J was trimmed by 3 bases and V by 3 bases; bases with no gene match: 3. Written as DNA, the CDR3 is TGTGCCAGCTCACCGGGACAGGGGGCCGACTACGAGCAGTACTTC. Encoded protein: CASSPGQGADYEQYF.

This chain links TRBV6-5 with TRBJ1-5; D is unresolved. V lost 6 bases and J lost 2, with 14 bases in between. Germline V gene sequence: CDR1 MNHEY, CDR2 SVGAGI. The CDR3 extends over 15 amino acids. CDR3 nucleotides: TGTGCCAGCAGCCCCCAAAGCGTTGGCAATCAGCCCCAGCATTTT. Amino acids: CASSPQSVGNQPQHF.

The rearrangement links TRBV21-1 to TRBJ1-3; the D call TRBD1 from the table was never checked on the DNA. TRBV21-1 is labeled a pseudogene. The CDR3 is made up of 14 amino acids. The CDR3: CASSNIQGGNTIYF. The CDR3 DNA is TGTGCCAGCAGCAACATCCAGGGAGGAAACACCATATATTTT.

This chain links TRBV18 with TRBJ2-3; 7 nucleotides align to TRBD2. There are 17 residues in the CDR3. Germline V gene sequence: CDR1 KGHSH, CDR2 LQKENI. Trimming took 2 bases from V and 4 from J; bases not matched to a gene: 12. The CDR3 loop is CASSPEAAGAPPDTQYF. The CDR3 DNA sequence: TGTGCCAGCTCACCAGAGGCGGCGGGAGCCCCGCCAGATACGCAGTATTTT.

The CDR3 DNA sequence: TGTGCCAGCAGCTTAAGCGGGAGGGCCGAAAATGAGCAGTTCTTC. As protein: CASSLSGRAENEQFF. The chain couples TRBV11-3 to TRBJ2-1; 10 nucleotides match TRBD2. V was clipped by 2 bases and J by 7 bases; unmatched bases: 5. Germline CDR1 and CDR2: SGHNT and YENEEA. The CDR3 contains 15 residues.

The chain is built from TRBV5-1 and TRBJ2-7; TRBD1 might be the D (6 bases). Trimming cost V 0 bases and J 5 bases, with 18 bases left between them. The germline V gene has CDR1 SGHRS and CDR2 YFSETQ. This CDR3 comprises 16 residues. The CDR3 loop is CASSLESVPGVDEQYF. The CDR3 DNA reads as TGCGCCAGCAGCTTGGAGTCGGTTCCAGGGGTCGACGAGCAGTACTTC.